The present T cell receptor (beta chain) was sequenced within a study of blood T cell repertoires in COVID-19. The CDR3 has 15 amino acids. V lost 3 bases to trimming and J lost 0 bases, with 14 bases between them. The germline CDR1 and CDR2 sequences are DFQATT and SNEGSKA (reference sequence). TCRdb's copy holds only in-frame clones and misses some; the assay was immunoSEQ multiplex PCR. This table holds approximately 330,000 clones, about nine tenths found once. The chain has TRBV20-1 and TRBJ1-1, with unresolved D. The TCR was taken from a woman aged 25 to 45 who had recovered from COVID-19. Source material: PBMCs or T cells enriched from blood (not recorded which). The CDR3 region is CSASSVGVMNTEAFF. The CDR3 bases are TGCAGTGCTAGTTCGGTAGGAGTCATGAACACTGAAGCTTTCTTT.